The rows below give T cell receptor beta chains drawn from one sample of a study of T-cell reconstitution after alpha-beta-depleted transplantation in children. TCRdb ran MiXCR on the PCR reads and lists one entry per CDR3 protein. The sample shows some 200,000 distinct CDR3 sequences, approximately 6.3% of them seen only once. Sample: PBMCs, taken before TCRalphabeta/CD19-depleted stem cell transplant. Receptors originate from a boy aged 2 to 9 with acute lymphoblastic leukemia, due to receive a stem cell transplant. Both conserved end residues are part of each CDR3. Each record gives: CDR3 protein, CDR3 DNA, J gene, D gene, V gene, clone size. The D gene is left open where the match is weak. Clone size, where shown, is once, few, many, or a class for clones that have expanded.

CASSPRVIGEQFF TGTGCCAGCAGCCCTCGTGTCATTGGAGAGCAGTTCTTC TRBJ2-1 - TRBV12-3/TRBV12-4 many
CSARQGDSGTQYF TGCAGTGCTAGACAGGGGGATAGTGGGACCCAGTACTTC TRBJ2-5 TRBD1 TRBV20-1 -
CASSPLTGKGGGELFF TGTGCCAGCAGCCCCCTCACAGGAAAAGGAGGCGGGGAGCTGTTTTTT TRBJ2-2 - TRBV6-2/TRBV6-3 -
CASSPPYRETEAFF TGTGCCAGCTCACCACCGTACAGGGAGACTGAAGCTTTCTTT TRBJ1-1 - TRBV18 -
CASSLPGRGPLGYTF TGTGCCAGCAGCCTCCCTGGCAGGGGACCGCTGGGCTACACCTTC TRBJ1-2 - TRBV7-8 many
CASSLGQTVGNTIYF TGTGCCAGCAGCTTAGGGCAGACCGTCGGAAACACCATATATTTT TRBJ1-3 - TRBV7-2 many
CASSPRRNSPLHF TGTGCCAGCAGCCCAAGGAGGAATTCACCCCTCCACTTT TRBJ1-6 - TRBV5-8 many
CASSSRVSGNEQFF TGTGCCAGTAGTTCCCGAGTGTCAGGCAATGAGCAGTTCTTC TRBJ2-1 - TRBV19 -
CASTPGGGWLDTQYF TGTGCCAGCACCCCGGGTGGGGGTTGGTTGGATACGCAGTATTTT TRBJ2-3 - TRBV28 many
CATSEPPGGTGGFQETQYF TGTGCCACCAGTGAACCACCGGGGGGGACAGGGGGCTTCCAAGAGACCCAGTACTTC TRBJ2-5 TRBD1 TRBV24-1 many
CASSLVGVGETQYF TGTGCCAGCAGCCTAGTGGGTGTGGGAGAGACCCAGTACTTC TRBJ2-5 - TRBV2 -
CASITPEPKLSSTDTQYF TGTGCCAGCATAACTCCAGAGCCAAAACTCTCTAGCACAGATACGCAGTATTTT TRBJ2-3 - TRBV11-1 few
CASSGTGAGNQPQHF TGTGCCAGCAGCGGGACAGGGGCCGGCAATCAGCCCCAGCATTTT TRBJ1-5 TRBD1 TRBV12-3/TRBV12-4 many
CASTGGGRNEQFF TGTGCCAGCACCGGCGGGGGGCGCAATGAGCAGTTCTTC TRBJ2-1 TRBD2 TRBV7-2 -
CASSYTTPGAEQYF TGTGCCAGCAGTTATACGACTCCAGGGGCCGAGCAGTACTTC TRBJ2-7 - TRBV7-2 few
CSARASGRALTKNIQYF TGCAGTGCCCGCGCAAGCGGGAGGGCCCTTACCAAAAACATTCAGTACTTC TRBJ2-4 TRBD2 TRBV20-1 -
CAIRDPQEETQYF TGTGCCATCCGGGACCCACAGGAAGAGACCCAGTACTTC TRBJ2-5 - TRBV10-3 few
CASSGDHSGANVLTF TGCGCCAGCTCGGGGGACCACTCTGGGGCCAACGTCCTGACTTTC TRBJ2-6 - TRBV5-1 few
CASSLIGAQTAFF TGTGCCAGCAGTCTCATAGGGGCCCAAACCGCTTTCTTT TRBJ1-1 - TRBV27 many
CASSWDVALAGSYQETQYF TGTGCCAGCAGTTGGGATGTCGCTCTAGCGGGGTCGTACCAAGAGACCCAGTACTTC TRBJ2-5 TRBD2 TRBV6-2/TRBV6-3 few